This is a list of T cell receptor beta chains from one sample in a study of beta chain features in type 1 diabetes. Clones were sequenced by immunoSEQ multiplex PCR, and TCRdb holds only the in-frame ones, with some missing. The table has over 200,000 clones, roughly a tenth seen once; the top ten hold about 0.018%. The specimen sequenced was naive CD4+ T cells from blood. These receptors originate from a man aged 30-40 years with type 1 diabetes. The CDR3 runs from the conserved cysteine through the conserved F or W. Expanded clones get a size class; other rows say once, few or many, or leave the size out.

j_call: TRBJ2-7
clone_size: few
v_call: TRBV5-4
cdr3_aa: CASSLTGRLHEQYF

j_call: TRBJ1-4
clone_size: .
v_call: TRBV4-2
cdr3_aa: CASTRLDSEKLFF

j_call: TRBJ1-1
clone_size: few
v_call: TRBV28
cdr3_aa: CASSPYRQNTEAFF

j_call: TRBJ1-2
clone_size: few
v_call: TRBV30
cdr3_aa: CAWSAGQYGYTF

j_call: TRBJ2-7
clone_size: few
v_call: TRBV4-1
cdr3_aa: CASSRAGGYEQYF

j_call: TRBJ2-1
clone_size: .
v_call: TRBV5-6
cdr3_aa: CASSLLGGGSYNEQFF

j_call: TRBJ2-3
clone_size: once
v_call: TRBV27
cdr3_aa: CASSLRGQGADTQYF

j_call: TRBJ2-7
clone_size: few
v_call: TRBV7-9
cdr3_aa: CASSLDRGQNSEQYF

j_call: TRBJ2-7
clone_size: few
v_call: TRBV6-5
cdr3_aa: CASSYSGRATYEQYF

j_call: TRBJ1-1
clone_size: .
v_call: TRBV29-1
cdr3_aa: CSVSEGAHTEAFF

j_call: TRBJ1-1
clone_size: .
v_call: TRBV5-4
cdr3_aa: CASSTAARAESGAFF

j_call: TRBJ2-3
clone_size: few
v_call: TRBV29-1
cdr3_aa: CSALAGGGNTQYF

j_call: TRBJ1-1
clone_size: .
v_call: TRBV20-1
cdr3_aa: CSAFRGIEAFF

j_call: TRBJ1-2
clone_size: .
v_call: TRBV10-3
cdr3_aa: CAISLGTGNTYGYTF

j_call: TRBJ2-3
clone_size: .
v_call: TRBV5-4
cdr3_aa: CASSFAGTRGTDTQYF